This TCR beta chain derives from a study of T cells in Graves' hyperthyroidism and ophthalmopathy. Broader study findings: Most thyroid clonotypes that were expanded above 0.001 also turned up in blood. Using 13 V-J features, a model discriminated ophthalmopathy from stable hyperthyroidism.

This clonotype has ten or more counts. Its target is not known. Amplification of TCR beta CDR3 regions used RNA as the template. With the HTBI primer set, the TCR CDR3 went through a first round of RT-PCR. MiXCR, run by TCRdb on the multiplex PCR reads, gives a single entry per CDR3 protein. The repertoire includes 300,000 to 500,000 distinct CDR3 sequences, approximately 15% of them detected once, and 32% sits in the top ten. Sequencing was done on a sample of blood. The receptor was derived from a woman in her 30s with Graves' hyperthyroidism.

The CDR3 spells CASTITSGTLGEQFF. The CDR3 bases are TGTGCCAGCACCATCACTAGCGGGACCCTGGGTGAGCAGTTCTTC. The chain is built from TRBV2 and TRBJ2-1; TRBD2 aligns across 10 bases. The CDR3 length is 15 residues. V was pared by 7 bases and J by 9 bases, with 12 bases of the junction left unmatched. Germline CDR1 and CDR2: SNHLY and FYNNEI.